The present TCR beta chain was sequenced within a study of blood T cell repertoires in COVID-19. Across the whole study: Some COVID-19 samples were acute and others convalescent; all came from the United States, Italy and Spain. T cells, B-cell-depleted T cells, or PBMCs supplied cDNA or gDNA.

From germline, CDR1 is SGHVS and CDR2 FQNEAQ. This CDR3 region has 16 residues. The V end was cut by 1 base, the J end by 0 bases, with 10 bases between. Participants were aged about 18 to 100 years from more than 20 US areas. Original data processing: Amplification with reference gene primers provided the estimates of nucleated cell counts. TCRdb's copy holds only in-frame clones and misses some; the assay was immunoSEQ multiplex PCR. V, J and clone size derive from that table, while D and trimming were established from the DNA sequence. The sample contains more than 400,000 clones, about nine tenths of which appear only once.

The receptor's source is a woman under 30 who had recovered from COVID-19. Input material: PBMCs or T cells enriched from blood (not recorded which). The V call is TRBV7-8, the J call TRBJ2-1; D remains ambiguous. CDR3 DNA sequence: TGTGCCAGCAGCTTAGTGGGCTCCCTCTCCTACAATGAGCAGTTCTTC. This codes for CASSLVGSLSYNEQFF.